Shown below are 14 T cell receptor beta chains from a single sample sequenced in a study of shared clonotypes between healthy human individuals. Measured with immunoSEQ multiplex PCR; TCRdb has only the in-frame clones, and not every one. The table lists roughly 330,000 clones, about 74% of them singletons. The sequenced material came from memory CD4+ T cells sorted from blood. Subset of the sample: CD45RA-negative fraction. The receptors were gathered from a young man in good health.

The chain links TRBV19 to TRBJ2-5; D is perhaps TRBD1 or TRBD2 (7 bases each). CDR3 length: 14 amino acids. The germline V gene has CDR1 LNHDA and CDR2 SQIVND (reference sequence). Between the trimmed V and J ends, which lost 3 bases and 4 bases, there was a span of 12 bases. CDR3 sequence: CASSMAGGGETQYF. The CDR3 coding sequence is TGTGCCAGTAGTATGGCAGGGGGGGGAGAGACCCAGTACTTC. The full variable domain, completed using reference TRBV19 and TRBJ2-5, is DGGITQSPKYLFRKEGQNVTLSCEQNLNHDAMYWYRQDPGQGLRLIYYSQIVNDFQKGDIAEGYSVSREKKESFPLTVTSAQKNPTAFYLCASSMAGGGETQYFGPGTRLLVL.

The CDR3: CASSRDLSSYNEQFF. In DNA form, the CDR3 reads TGTGCCAGCAGCCGAGACTTGAGCTCCTACAATGAGCAGTTCTTC. This chain connects TRBV14 to TRBJ2-1; D is unresolved. The V and J ends lost 4 bases and 0 bases respectively, with 10 bases between them. CDR1 is SGHDN and CDR2 is FVKESK in the germline V gene. CDR3 length equals 15 residues.

The CDR3 sequence: CASSLGQASYEQYF. CDR3 bases: TGCGCCAGCAGCTTGGGGCAGGCCTCCTACGAGCAGTACTTC. V is TRBV5-1 and J is TRBJ2-7; D unclear. Germline CDR1 is SGHRS and CDR2 is YFSETQ. The length of the CDR3 is 14 residues. Trimming removed 0 bases from V and 0 bases from J, with 7 bases in between.

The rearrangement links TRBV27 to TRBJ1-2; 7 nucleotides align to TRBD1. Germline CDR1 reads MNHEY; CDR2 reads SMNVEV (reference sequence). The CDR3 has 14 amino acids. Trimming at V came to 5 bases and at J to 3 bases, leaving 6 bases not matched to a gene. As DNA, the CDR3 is TGTGCCAGCAGTGACAGGGAGTTCCACTATGGCTACACCTTC. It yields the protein CASSDREFHYGYTF.

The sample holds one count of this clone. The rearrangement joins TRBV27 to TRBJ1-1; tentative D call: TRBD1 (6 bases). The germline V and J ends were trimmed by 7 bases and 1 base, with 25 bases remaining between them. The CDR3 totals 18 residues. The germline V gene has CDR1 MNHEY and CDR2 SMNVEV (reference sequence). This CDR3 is CASTPGEGTAGPNTEAFF. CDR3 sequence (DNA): TGTGCCAGCACTCCAGGGGAGGGGACGGCGGGGCCGAACACTGAAGCTTTCTTT.

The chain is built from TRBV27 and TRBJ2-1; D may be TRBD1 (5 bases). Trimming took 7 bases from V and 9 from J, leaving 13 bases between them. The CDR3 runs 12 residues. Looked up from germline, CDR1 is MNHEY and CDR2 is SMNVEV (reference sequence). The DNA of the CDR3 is TGTGCCAGCAAGGGGTTCGTAGGTGAGCAGTTCTTC. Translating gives CASKGFVGEQFF.

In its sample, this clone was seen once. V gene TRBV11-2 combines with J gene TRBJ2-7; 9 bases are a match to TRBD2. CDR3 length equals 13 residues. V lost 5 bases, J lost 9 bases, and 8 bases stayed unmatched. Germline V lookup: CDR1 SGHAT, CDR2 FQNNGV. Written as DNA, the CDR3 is TGTGCCAGCAGCCGACCGGGACTAGCACGGCAGTACTTC. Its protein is CASSRPGLARQYF. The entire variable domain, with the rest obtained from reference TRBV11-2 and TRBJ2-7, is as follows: EAGVAQSPRYKIIEKRQSVAFWCNPISGHATLYWYQQILGQGPKLLIQFQNNGVVDDSQLPKDRFSAERLKGVDSTLKIQPAKLEDSAVYLCASSRPGLARQYFGPGTRLTVT.

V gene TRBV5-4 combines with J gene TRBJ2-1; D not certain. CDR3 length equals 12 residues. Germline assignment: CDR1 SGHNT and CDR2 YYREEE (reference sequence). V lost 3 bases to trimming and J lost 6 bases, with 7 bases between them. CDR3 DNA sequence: TGTGCCAGCAGCTACCTTGGCAATGAGCAGTTCTTC. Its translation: CASSYLGNEQFF.

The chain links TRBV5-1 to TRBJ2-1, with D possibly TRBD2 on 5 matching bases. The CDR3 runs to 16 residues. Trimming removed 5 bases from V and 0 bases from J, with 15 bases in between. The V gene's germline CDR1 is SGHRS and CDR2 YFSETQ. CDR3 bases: TGCGCCAGCAGTAAGAGGGCCGACGTCTCCTACAATGAGCAGTTCTTC. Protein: CASSKRADVSYNEQFF.

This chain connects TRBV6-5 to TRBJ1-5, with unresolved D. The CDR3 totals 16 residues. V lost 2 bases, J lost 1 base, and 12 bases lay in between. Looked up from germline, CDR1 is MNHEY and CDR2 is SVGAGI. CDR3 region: CASSYQKPPSNQPQHF. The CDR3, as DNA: TGTGCCAGCAGTTACCAAAAACCACCAAGCAATCAGCCCCAGCATTTT.

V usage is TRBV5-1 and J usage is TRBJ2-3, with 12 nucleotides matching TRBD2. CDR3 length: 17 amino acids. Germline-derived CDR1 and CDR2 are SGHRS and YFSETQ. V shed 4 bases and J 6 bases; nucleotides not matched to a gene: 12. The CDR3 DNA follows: TGCGCCAGCAGCCCGGACCCTCTAGCGGGAGGGCTTGATACGCAGTATTTT. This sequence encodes CASSPDPLAGGLDTQYF. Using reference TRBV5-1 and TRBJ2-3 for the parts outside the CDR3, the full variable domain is KAGVTQTPRYLIKTRGQQVTLSCSPISGHRSVSWYQQTPGQGLQFLFEYFSETQRNKGNFPGRFSGRQFSNSRSEMNVSTLELGDSALYLCASSPDPLAGGLDTQYFGPGTRLTVL.

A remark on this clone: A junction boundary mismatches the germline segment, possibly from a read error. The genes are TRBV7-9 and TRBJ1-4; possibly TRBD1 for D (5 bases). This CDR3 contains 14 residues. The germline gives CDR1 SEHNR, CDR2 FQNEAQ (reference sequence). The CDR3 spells CASRDSGIGEKLVF. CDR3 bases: TGTGCCAGCAGGGATTCAGGGATCGGTGAAAAACTGGTTTTT.

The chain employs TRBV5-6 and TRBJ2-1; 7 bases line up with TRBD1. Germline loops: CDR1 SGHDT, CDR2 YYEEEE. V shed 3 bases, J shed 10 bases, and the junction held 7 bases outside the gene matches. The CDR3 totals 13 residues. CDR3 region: CASSSRDSQEQFF. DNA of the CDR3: TGTGCCAGCAGCTCCCGGGACAGCCAAGAGCAGTTCTTC.

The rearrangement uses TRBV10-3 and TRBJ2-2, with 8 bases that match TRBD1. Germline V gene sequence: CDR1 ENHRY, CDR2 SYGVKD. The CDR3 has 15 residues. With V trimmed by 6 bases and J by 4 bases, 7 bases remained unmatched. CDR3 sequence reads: CAISFRGPPTGELFF. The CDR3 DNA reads TGTGCCATCAGCTTCAGGGGGCCTCCCACCGGGGAGCTGTTTTTT.